What follows describes a single TCR beta chain. Its antigen is unidentified. This CDR3 contains 13 residues. CDR1 is SGHTS, CDR2 YDEGEE, per germline. Germline trimming cut 1 base from V and 8 bases from J; bases unmatched to any gene: 4. The data belong to a study of T cells in localized non-small cell lung cancer. Study-wide results and caveats: In adjacent lung appeared a median around 62 of the top 100 tumor clones. Heterogeneity within the tumor remains possible, as just one region underwent sequencing.

Method: immunoSEQ multiplex PCR; TCRdb's copy keeps in-frame clones and lacks some. This table has 100,000 or so clones, roughly 91% appearing once. This TCR derives from a woman aged 35 to 75 with stage II squamous cell lung carcinoma. This chain links TRBV5-8 with TRBJ1-2, with TRBD1 matching over 8 bases. The sequences come from PBMCs, collected before any cancer treatment. Written as DNA, the CDR3 is TGTGCCAGCAGCTTGAGGCAGGGGGCCGGCTACACCTTC. Encoded protein: CASSLRQGAGYTF.